This TCR beta chain appears in the sequencing data of a study of cytomegalovirus exposure and HLA in healthy donors. Comments on this clone: The antigen is not known.

V was cut by 1 base and J by 14 bases, with 12 bases left in between. Germline V lookup: CDR1 SGHVS, CDR2 FQNEAQ. This CDR3 is built from 13 residues. Findings of the study overall: Associated with cytomegalovirus, according to the listing, were 164 TCR beta chains. Analyzed later, most CMV-associated TCR beta chains appeared HLA-restricted. Reports indicate that TCR beta sequences accurately predicted the HLA-A and HLA-B alleles of most subjects.

Primers: 60 Vbeta forward and 13 Jbeta reverse. Generated by immunoSEQ multiplex PCR, the TCRdb table keeps only in-frame clones and is missing some. The table has 120,000 to 150,000 clones, around 80% seen once. The genes are TRBV7-8 and TRBJ1-6; D is undetermined. Sequencing input: PBMCs. This receptor was taken from a male donor in good health and CMV-seropositive. The CDR3 DNA sequence: TGTGCCAGCAGCTTAGACCCCGGTTTAGCCCTCCACTTT. Translated, it gives CASSLDPGLALHF.